This T cell receptor (beta chain) was observed in a study of T cell responses to AZD1222 COVID-19 vaccine. Study observations and caveats: The study identified only 6 or 7 AZD1222 recipients as seropositive at baseline. Regions 160-218 and 743-854 dominated among vaccine-associated CD4 TCRs spanning spike.

This clone was observed a single time. Its antigen remains unidentified. V was cut by 5 bases and J by 5 bases, with 12 bases left in between. Germline CDR1 is SQVTM and CDR2 is ANQGSEA. The CDR3 runs 13 residues. Assay: immunoSEQ multiplex PCR; the TCRdb copy retains only in-frame clones and omits some. This table has some 140,000 clones, 84% appearing once. Here the sequenced sample was peripheral blood, taken on day 0 of AZD1222 vaccination. This sequence originates from an adult in good health. This sequence joins TRBV29-1 and TRBJ1-4; D call uncertain. The chain's CDR3 is CSVKGDLNEKLFF. The DNA of the CDR3 is TGCAGCGTTAAGGGAGATCTAAATGAAAAACTGTTTTTT. The complete variable domain, with remaining parts taken from reference TRBV29-1 and TRBJ1-4, reads SAVISQKPSRDICQRGTSLTIQCQVDSQVTMMFWYRQQPGQSLTLIATANQGSEATYESGFVIDKFPISRPNLTFSTLTVSNMSPEDSSIYLCSVKGDLNEKLFFGSGTQLSVL.